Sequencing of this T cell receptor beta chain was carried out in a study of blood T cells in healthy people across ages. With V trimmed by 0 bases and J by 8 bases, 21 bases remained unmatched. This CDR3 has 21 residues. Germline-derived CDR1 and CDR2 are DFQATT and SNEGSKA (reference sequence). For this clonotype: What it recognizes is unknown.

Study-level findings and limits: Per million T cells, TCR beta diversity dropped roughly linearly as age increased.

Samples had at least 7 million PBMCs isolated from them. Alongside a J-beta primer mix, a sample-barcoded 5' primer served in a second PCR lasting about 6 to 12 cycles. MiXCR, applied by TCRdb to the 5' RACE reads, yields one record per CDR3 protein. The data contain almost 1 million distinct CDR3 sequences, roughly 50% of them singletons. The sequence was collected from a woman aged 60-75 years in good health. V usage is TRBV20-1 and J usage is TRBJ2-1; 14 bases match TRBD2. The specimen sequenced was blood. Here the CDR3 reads CSARDLFKGLAGDPQPDEQFF. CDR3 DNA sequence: TGCAGTGCTAGAGACCTTTTTAAGGGACTAGCGGGAGACCCGCAGCCGGATGAGCAGTTCTTC.